Each of the 20 T cell receptor beta chains below was sequenced from the same sample in a study of blood T cells in healthy people across ages. Then a second PCR, running roughly 6 to 12 cycles, was carried out with a sample-barcoded 5' primer and a J-beta primer mix. TCRdb fed the 5' RACE reads into MiXCR, producing one record per CDR3 protein. The sample has about 810,000 distinct CDR3 sequences, under 40% seen once. The sample consisted of blood. The receptors were sampled from a man between 18 and 35 years old in good health.

The chain is built from TRBV27 and TRBJ2-1, with a weak D call TRBD1 (5 bases). V lost 8 bases to trimming and J lost 13 bases, with 27 bases between them. The CDR3 covers 15 residues. Germline lookup yields CDR1 MNHEY and CDR2 SMNVEV (reference sequence). The CDR3 region is CASADRTTPRETQFF. The CDR3 bases are TGTGCCAGCGCTGACAGAACGACCCCGCGAGAGACCCAGTTCTTC.

The count of this clonotype is one. This chain links TRBV6-5 with TRBJ1-2, with TRBD1 as a possible D gene (6 bases). Looked up from germline, CDR1 is MNHEY and CDR2 is SVGAGI. V was trimmed by 6 bases and J by 8 bases, leaving 22 bases between them. The CDR3 runs to 15 residues. The CDR3 loop reads CASRAIRDTYRGYTF. CDR3 nucleotide sequence: TGTGCCAGCAGGGCTATACGGGACACGTATCGGGGCTACACCTTC.

This chain joins TRBV12-3 or TRBV12-4 and TRBJ2-2; D may be TRBD2 (5 bases). Trimming took 6 bases from V and 3 from J, leaving 11 bases between them. This CDR3 contains 14 residues. The CDR3 bases are TGTGCCAGCAGCCCCAGCGGATACACCGGGGAGCTGTTTTTT. It translates to CASSPSGYTGELFF.

This clonotype was counted between two and nine times. The rearrangement uses TRBV20-1 and TRBJ2-1, with 7 bases that match TRBD2. V trimming: 6 bases; J trimming: 4 bases; junction bases outside the gene matches: 9. The germline CDR1 and CDR2 sequences are DFQATT and SNEGSKA (reference sequence). This CDR3 contains 14 residues. CDR3 amino acids: CSAVGPGGYNEQFF. The CDR3 DNA follows: TGCAGTGCCGTCGGCCCGGGGGGTTACAATGAGCAGTTCTTC.

The J gene is TRBJ2-7, the V gene TRBV4-1, with 9 bases that match TRBD2. J was trimmed by 7 bases and V by 1 base; bases with no gene match: 8. Per the germline V gene, CDR1 is MGHRA and CDR2 is YSYEKL. The CDR3 sequence is 15 residues long. CDR3: CASSQGGGASYEQYF. In DNA, the CDR3 is TGCGCCAGCAGCCAAGGCGGGGGGGCCAGTTATGAGCAGTACTTC.

In its sample, this clonotype was seen many times. The rearrangement uses TRBV5-1 and TRBJ1-2, with D unclear. V was pared by 1 base and J by 7 bases, with 8 bases between. In germline, CDR1 is SGHRS, CDR2 YFSETQ. The CDR3 sequence is 12 residues long. In DNA form, the CDR3 reads TGCGCCAGCAGCTTGTCTGACTCTGGCTACACCTTC. Translated, it gives CASSLSDSGYTF.

The sample holds many counts of this clonotype. V and J are TRBV9 and TRBJ1-2; 7 positions agree with TRBD1. The CDR3 runs 15 residues. Per the germline V gene, CDR1 is SGDLS and CDR2 is YYNGEE. V shed 6 bases and J 3 bases; nucleotides not matched to a gene: 11. The CDR3 sequence: CASTNSGGSHYGYTF. The CDR3, as DNA: TGTGCCAGCACCAACTCAGGGGGAAGTCACTATGGCTACACCTTC.

Note on this clonotype: Possible read error: a much larger clone is one base away. The rearrangement uses TRBV7-2 and TRBJ2-3; D is undetermined. Germline CDR1 and CDR2: SGHTA and FQGNSA. The CDR3 is 17 residues long. CDR3 nucleotide sequence: TGTCCCAGCAGCTTAGATTTACAACAAGCAAGCACAGATACGCAGTATTTT. Encoded protein: CPSSLDLQQASTDTQYF.

V is TRBV12-3 or TRBV12-4 and J is TRBJ1-1; tentatively, D is TRBD1 (6 bases). The CDR3 is 14 amino acids. V gave up 2 bases and J gave up 1 base, with 8 bases separating them. The CDR3 spells CASSLTGSNTEAFF. CDR3 DNA sequence: TGTGCCAGCAGTTTAACAGGGTCGAACACTGAAGCTTTCTTT.

This sequence joins TRBV7-8 and TRBJ1-5, with 7 nucleotides matching TRBD1. V was pared by 0 bases and J by 0 bases, with 2 bases of the junction left unmatched. The CDR3 has 16 residues. Germline CDR1 is SGHVS and CDR2 is FQNEAQ. CDR3 region: CASSLAEGASNQPQHF. DNA of the CDR3: TGTGCCAGCAGCTTAGCGGAGGGGGCTAGCAATCAGCCCCAGCATTTT.

The J gene is TRBJ2-5, the V gene TRBV20-1; D is possibly TRBD1 (6 bases). V lost 5 bases and J 4 bases, leaving 20 bases between the germline ends. The CDR3 extends over 15 amino acids. CDR1 DFQATT and CDR2 SNEGSKA come from the germline V gene (reference sequence). CDR3 region: CSASNSRQVGETQYF. CDR3 nucleotides: TGCAGTGCTTCGAACAGTCGACAGGTCGGAGAGACCCAGTACTTC.

The rearrangement joins TRBV20-1 to TRBJ2-3, with unresolved D. Germline V gene data show CDR1 as DFQATT and CDR2 as SNEGSKA (reference sequence). V lost 1 base and J 2 bases, leaving 7 bases between the germline ends. This CDR3 is 13 amino acids long. In DNA, the CDR3 is TGCAGTGCTAGAGGGCGCTACACAGATACGCAGTATTTT. It specifies CSARGRYTDTQYF.

Here the CDR3 DNA reads TGCAGCGTCCTAGTATTCGCCGAGACCCAGTACTTC. Translated: CSVLVFAETQYF. This sequence joins TRBV29-1 and TRBJ2-4; D not certain. The DNA end is more similar to TRBJ2-5, so the J call may be wrong. The CDR3 covers 12 residues. The V gene's germline CDR1 is SQVTM and CDR2 ANQGSEA.

This clonotype was seen a handful of times. The rearrangement links TRBV6-2 or TRBV6-3 to TRBJ1-1; no firm D call. Trimming shortened V by 7 bases and J by 7 bases, and 13 bases separated the two germline ends. Per the germline V gene, CDR1 is MNHEY and CDR2 is SVGEGT. The CDR3 sequence is 12 residues long. The CDR3 region is CASTPNTYEAFF. The CDR3 region has the DNA TGTGCCAGCACTCCTAACACCTATGAAGCTTTCTTT.

This clonotype has ten or more counts. This sequence joins TRBV7-3 and TRBJ1-6; 10 positions match TRBD1. Trimming took 3 bases from V and 9 from J; bases not matched to a gene: 2. CDR1 and CDR2 from the germline V gene are SGHTA and FQGTGA. CDR3 length: 14 amino acids. The CDR3 reads CASSLTGGRSPLHF. DNA for the CDR3: TGTGCCAGCAGCTTGACAGGGGGCCGTTCACCCCTCCACTTT. Drawing the rest from reference TRBV7-3 and TRBJ1-6, the complete variable domain is GAGVSQTPSNKVTEKGKYVELRCDPISGHTALYWYRQSLGQGPEFLIYFQGTGAADDSGLPNDRFFAVRPEGSVSTLKIQRTERGDSAVYLCASSLTGGRSPLHFGNGTRLTVT.

This clonotype was seen many times. The rearrangement links TRBV12-3 or TRBV12-4 to TRBJ1-2; no reliable D call. V was cut by 6 bases and J by 3 bases, with 11 bases left in between. The CDR3 is made up of 13 amino acids. CDR3 sequence reads: CASRPLGDYGYTF. The CDR3 DNA is TGTGCCAGCAGACCCCTCGGGGACTATGGCTACACCTTC.

At least ten counts were recorded for this clonotype. This chain joins TRBV12-3 or TRBV12-4 and TRBJ2-3, with 8 bases that match TRBD1. V lost 8 bases to trimming and J lost 0 bases; unmatched junction nucleotides: 1. This CDR3 region has 13 residues. Here the CDR3 DNA reads TGTGCCAGCCGGACAGGGAGCACAGATACGCAGTATTTT. This encodes CASRTGSTDTQYF.

This clonotype was observed at least ten times. V and J are TRBV6-2 or TRBV6-3 and TRBJ2-3; D gene uncertain. The V end lost 5 bases, the J end lost 6 bases, and 15 bases lay between the germline ends. This CDR3 is 14 amino acids long. In germline, CDR1 is MNHEY, CDR2 SVGEGT. CDR3 protein: CASSTPSSGDTQYF. In DNA, the CDR3 is TGTGCCAGCAGTACCCCATCCTCCGGGGATACGCAGTATTTT.

The V call is TRBV27, the J call TRBJ2-7; 8 nucleotides match TRBD2. Germline V CDR1 and CDR2: MNHEY, SMNVEV (reference sequence). V was clipped by 7 bases and J by 3 bases; unmatched bases: 11. There are 15 residues in the CDR3. CDR3 protein: CASTLNSGTNYEQYF. For the CDR3, the DNA is TGTGCCAGCACCCTAAATAGCGGGACAAACTACGAGCAGTACTTC.

The V gene is TRBV4-1, the J gene TRBJ2-2, with a weak D call TRBD2 (6 bases). Germline CDR1 is MGHRA and CDR2 is YSYEKL. Trimming left V 1 base short and J 5 bases short, with 11 bases between. CDR3 length: 15 amino acids. DNA of the CDR3: TGCGCCAGCAGCCAAGGAGGAGGGTGGACCGGGGAGCTGTTTTTT. It specifies CASSQGGGWTGELFF.